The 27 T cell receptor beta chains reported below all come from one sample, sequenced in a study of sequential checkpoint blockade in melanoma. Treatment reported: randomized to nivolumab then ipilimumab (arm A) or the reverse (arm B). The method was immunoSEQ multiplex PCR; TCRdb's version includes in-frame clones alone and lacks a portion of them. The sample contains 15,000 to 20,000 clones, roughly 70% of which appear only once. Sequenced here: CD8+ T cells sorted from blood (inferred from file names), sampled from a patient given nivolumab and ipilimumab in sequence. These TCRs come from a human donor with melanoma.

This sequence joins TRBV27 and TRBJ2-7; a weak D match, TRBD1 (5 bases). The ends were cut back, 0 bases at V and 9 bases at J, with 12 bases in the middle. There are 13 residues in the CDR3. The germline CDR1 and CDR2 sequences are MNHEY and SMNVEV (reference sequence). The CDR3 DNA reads TGTGCCAGCAGTTTATCGACAGTCTCCGGGCAGTACTTC. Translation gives CASSLSTVSGQYF.

The CDR3 spells CASSLVAGTGSDGYTF. The CDR3 DNA reads TGTGCCAGCAGCTTAGTAGCCGGGACAGGGAGCGATGGCTACACCTTC. The chain uses TRBV7-8 and TRBJ1-2, with 9 bases lining up with TRBD1. J gave up 6 bases and V 1 base, and 9 bases lay outside the gene matches. Germline loops: CDR1 SGHVS, CDR2 FQNEAQ. The CDR3 runs to 16 residues. The whole variable domain, remainder taken from reference TRBV7-8 and TRBJ1-2, is GAGVSQSPRYKVAKRGQDVALRCDPISGHVSLFWYQQALGQGPEFLTYFQNEAQLDKSGLPSDRFFAERPEGSVSTLKIQRTQQEDSAVYLCASSLVAGTGSDGYTFGSGTRLTVV.

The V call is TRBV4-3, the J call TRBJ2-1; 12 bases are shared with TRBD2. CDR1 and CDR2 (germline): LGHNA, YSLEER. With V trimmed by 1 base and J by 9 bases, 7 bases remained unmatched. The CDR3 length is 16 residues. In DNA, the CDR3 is TGCGCCAGCAGCCAAGTATTAACGGGACTAGCGGGTGAGCAGTTCTTC. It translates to CASSQVLTGLAGEQFF.

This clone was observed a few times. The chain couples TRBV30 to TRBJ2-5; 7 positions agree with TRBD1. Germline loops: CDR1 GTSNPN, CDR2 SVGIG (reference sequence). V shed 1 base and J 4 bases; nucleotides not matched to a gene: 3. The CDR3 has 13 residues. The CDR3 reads CAWSAQGTETQYF. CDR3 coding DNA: TGTGCCTGGAGTGCACAGGGGACAGAGACCCAGTACTTC.

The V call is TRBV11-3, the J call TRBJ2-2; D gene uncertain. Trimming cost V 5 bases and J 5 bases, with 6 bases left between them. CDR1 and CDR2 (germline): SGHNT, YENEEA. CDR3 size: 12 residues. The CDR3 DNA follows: TGTGCCAGCAGCGCCGGGACCGGGGAGCTGTTTTTT. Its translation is CASSAGTGELFF.

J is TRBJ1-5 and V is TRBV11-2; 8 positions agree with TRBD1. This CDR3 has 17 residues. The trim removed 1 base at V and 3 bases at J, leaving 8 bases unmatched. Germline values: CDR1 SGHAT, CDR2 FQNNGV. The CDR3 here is CASSLGGAGGSNQPQHF. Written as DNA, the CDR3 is TGTGCCAGCAGCTTAGGGGGGGCAGGGGGCTCCAATCAGCCCCAGCATTTT.

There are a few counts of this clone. In DNA, the CDR3 is TGCGCCAGCCTGGACGAGCTGGGCGGGGCCCAGTACTTC. The encoded protein is CASLDELGGAQYF. The chain has TRBV10-2 and TRBJ2-5; TRBD2 might be the D (6 bases). CDR1 and CDR2 from the germline V gene are WSHSY and SAAADI. V was clipped by 8 bases and J by 9 bases, with 19 bases between them. This CDR3 has 13 residues.

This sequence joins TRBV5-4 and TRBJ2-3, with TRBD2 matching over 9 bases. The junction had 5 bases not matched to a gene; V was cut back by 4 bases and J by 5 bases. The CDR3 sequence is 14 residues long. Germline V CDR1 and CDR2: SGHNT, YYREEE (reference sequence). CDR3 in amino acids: CASSRREGVDTQYF. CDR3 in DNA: TGTGCCAGCAGCAGGCGGGAGGGAGTAGATACGCAGTATTTT.

The CDR3 bases are TGTGCCAGCAGCGTAGACAACAGGGGGCCGCACGGGGAGCTGTTTTTT. This sequence encodes CASSVDNRGPHGELFF. This rearrangement joins TRBV9 to TRBJ2-2; 9 nucleotides agree with TRBD1. The trim removed 0 bases at V and 7 bases at J, leaving 7 bases unmatched. Germline-derived CDR1 and CDR2 are SGDLS and YYNGEE. The CDR3 runs to 16 residues. Drawing the rest from reference TRBV9 and TRBJ2-2, the complete variable domain is DSGVTQTPKHLITATGQRVTLRCSPRSGDLSVYWYQQSLDQGLQFLIQYYNGEERAKGNILERFSAQQFPDLHSELNLSSLELGDSALYFCASSVDNRGPHGELFFGEGSRLTVL.

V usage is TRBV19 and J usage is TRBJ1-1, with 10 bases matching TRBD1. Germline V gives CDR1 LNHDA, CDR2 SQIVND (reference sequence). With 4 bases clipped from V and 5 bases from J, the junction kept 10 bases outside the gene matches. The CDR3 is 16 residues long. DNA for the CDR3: TGTGCCAGTAGTACCCGACAGGGGGCGCGAGATACTGAAGCTTTCTTT. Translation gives CASSTRQGARDTEAFF.

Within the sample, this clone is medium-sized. The CDR3 reads CAWKWTGEWNEQFF. The CDR3 nucleotides read TGTGCCTGGAAGTGGACAGGGGAGTGGAATGAGCAGTTCTTC. The rearrangement uses TRBV30 and TRBJ2-1; 9 bases line up with TRBD1. Germline CDR1 GTSNPN, CDR2 SVGIG (reference sequence). V trimming: 4 bases; J trimming: 7 bases; junction bases outside the gene matches: 8. This CDR3 is built from 14 residues.

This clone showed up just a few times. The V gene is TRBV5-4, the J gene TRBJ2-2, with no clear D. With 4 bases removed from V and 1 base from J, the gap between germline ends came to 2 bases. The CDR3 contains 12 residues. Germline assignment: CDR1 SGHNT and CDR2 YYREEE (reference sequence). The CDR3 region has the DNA TGTGCCAGCAGCCTGAACACCGGGGAGCTGTTTTTT. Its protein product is CASSLNTGELFF.

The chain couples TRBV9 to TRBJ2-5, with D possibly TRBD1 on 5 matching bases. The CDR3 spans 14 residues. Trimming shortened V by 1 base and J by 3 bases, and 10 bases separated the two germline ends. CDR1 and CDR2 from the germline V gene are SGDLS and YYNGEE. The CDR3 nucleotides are TGTGCCAGCAGCGTATCTTCAGGGAAAGAGACCCAGTACTTC. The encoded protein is CASSVSSGKETQYF.

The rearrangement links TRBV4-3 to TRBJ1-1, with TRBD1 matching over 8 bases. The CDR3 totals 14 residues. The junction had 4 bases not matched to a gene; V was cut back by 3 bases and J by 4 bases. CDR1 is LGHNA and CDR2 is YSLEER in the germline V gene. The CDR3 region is CASSQDTGGTEAFF. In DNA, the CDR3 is TGCGCCAGCAGCCAGGATACAGGGGGCACTGAAGCTTTCTTT.

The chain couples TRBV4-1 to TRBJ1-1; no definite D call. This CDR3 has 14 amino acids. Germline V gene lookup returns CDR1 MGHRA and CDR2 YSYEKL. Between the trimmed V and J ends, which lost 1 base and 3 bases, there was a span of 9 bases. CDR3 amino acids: CASSQVGMDTEAFF. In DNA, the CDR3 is TGCGCCAGCAGCCAAGTCGGGATGGACACTGAAGCTTTCTTT.

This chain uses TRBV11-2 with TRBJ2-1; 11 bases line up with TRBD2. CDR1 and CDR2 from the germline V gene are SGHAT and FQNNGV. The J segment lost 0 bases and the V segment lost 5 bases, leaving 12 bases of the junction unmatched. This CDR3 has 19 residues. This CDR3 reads CASSLTSGRSPGSYNEQFF. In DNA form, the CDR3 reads TGTGCCAGCAGCCTCACTAGCGGGAGATCCCCCGGCTCCTACAATGAGCAGTTCTTC.

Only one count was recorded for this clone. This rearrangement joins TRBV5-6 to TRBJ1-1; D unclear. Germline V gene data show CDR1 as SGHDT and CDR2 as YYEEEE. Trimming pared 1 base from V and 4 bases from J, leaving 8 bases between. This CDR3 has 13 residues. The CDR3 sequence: CASSLRGPTEAFF. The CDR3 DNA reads TGTGCCAGCAGCTTGCGGGGTCCCACTGAAGCTTTCTTT.

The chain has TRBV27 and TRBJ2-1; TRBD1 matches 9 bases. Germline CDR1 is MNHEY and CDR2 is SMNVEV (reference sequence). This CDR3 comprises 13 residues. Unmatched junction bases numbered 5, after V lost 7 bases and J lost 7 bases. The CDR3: CASKTGGENEQFF. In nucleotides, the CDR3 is TGTGCCAGCAAGACAGGGGGGGAGAATGAGCAGTTCTTC.

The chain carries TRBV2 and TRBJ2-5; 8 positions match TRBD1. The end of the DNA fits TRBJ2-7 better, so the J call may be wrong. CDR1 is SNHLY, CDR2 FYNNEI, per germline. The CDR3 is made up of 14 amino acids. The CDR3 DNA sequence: TGTGCCAGCAGTGAAGGGACAGGGCTCGACGAGCAGTACTTC. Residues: CASSEGTGLDEQYF.

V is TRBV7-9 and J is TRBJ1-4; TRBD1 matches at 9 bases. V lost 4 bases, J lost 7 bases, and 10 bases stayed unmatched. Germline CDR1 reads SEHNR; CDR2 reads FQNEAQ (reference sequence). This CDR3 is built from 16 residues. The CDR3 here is CASSSYDRGIGEKLFF. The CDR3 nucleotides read TGTGCCAGCAGCTCGTACGACAGGGGGATTGGTGAAAAACTGTTTTTT.

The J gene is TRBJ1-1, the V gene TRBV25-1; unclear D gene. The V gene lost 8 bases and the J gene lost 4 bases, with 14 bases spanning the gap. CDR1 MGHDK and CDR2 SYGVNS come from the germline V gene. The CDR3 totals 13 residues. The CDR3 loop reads CASQARRGTEAFF. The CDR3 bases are TGTGCCAGCCAAGCCCGTCGCGGCACTGAAGCTTTCTTT.

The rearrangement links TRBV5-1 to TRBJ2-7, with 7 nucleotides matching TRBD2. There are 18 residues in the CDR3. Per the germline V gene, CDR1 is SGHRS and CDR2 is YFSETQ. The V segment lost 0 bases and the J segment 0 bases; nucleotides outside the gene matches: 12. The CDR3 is CASSLVVSGSALSYEQYF. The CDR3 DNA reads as TGCGCCAGCAGCTTGGTAGTTAGCGGGTCCGCACTCTCCTACGAGCAGTACTTC.

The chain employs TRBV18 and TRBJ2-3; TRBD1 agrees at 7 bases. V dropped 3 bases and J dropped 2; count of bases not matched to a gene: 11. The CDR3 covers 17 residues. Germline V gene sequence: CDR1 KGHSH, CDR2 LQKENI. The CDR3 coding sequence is TGTGCCAGCTCACCGTACGGACCGGGACAGATCACAGATACGCAGTATTTT. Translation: CASSPYGPGQITDTQYF.

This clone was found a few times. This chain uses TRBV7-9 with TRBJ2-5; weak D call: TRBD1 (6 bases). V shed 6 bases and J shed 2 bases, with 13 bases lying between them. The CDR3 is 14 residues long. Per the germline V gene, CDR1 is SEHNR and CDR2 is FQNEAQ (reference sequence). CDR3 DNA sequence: TGTGCCAGCAGTTTCGGACAGACTCAAGAGACCCAGTACTTC. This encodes CASSFGQTQETQYF.

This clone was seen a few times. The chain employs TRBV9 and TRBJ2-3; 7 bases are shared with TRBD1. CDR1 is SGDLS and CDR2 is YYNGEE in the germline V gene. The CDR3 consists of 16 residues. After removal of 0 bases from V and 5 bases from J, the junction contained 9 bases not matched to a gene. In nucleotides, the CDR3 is TGTGCCAGCAGCGTAGACGAGGGGGCAGAGAAAGATACGCAGTATTTT. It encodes CASSVDEGAEKDTQYF.

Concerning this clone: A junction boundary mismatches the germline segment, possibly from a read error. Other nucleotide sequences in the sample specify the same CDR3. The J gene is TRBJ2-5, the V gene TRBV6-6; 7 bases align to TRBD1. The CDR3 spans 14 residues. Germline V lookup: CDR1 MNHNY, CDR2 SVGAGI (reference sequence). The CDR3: CAINTPDRKETQYF. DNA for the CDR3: TGCGCCATCAACACGCCGGACAGGAAAGAGACCCAGTACTTC.

The CDR3 DNA follows: TGTGCCAGCAGCTTTAGTGGCTACGAGCAGTACTTC. Protein sequence: CASSFSGYEQYF. The chain joins TRBV5-4 to TRBJ2-7, with D hard to call. There are 12 residues in the CDR3. Trimming left V 2 bases short and J 3 bases short, with 6 bases between. Germline loops: CDR1 SGHNT, CDR2 YYREEE (reference sequence).